The entry that follows covers one T cell receptor (beta chain) sequence. What it binds is not known. The CDR3 extends over 17 amino acids. V was trimmed by 5 bases and J by 0 bases, leaving 17 bases between them. Looked up from germline, CDR1 is MGHRA and CDR2 is YSYEKL. TCRdb re-analysed the RACE reads in MiXCR, keeping a single row per CDR3 protein. In the table there are about 49,000 distinct CDR3 sequences, around 9.3% of which are singletons. The time point is: patch test 1, 2 weeks after DPC sensitization. Stated treatment: therapeutic diphenylcyclopropenone sensitization with weekly scalp DPC. This record belongs to a study of human T cells and chemical hapten exposure. Study details: TCR yields per sample varied, mainly owing to small pooled library volume differences.

The study, taken as a whole, reports: Once DPC sensitization occurred, TCRs above 1 in 1000 frequency showed no change. The study found expanded TCRs formed significantly more large CDR3 similarity clusters than controls.

This TCR was sampled from a woman between 45 and 60 years old with alopecia areata. Some clones in this sample may be carry-over from other donors' samples. The specimen comprised whole blood, sampled in connection with sensitization to the hapten diphenylcyclopropenone (DPC). The gene calls are TRBV4-1 and TRBJ1-5; perhaps TRBD1 as D (5 bases). CDR3 DNA sequence: TGCGCCAGCAGCGACCGGGACGCACGGAATAGCAATCAGCCCCAGCATTTT. Translating gives CASSDRDARNSNQPQHF.